This T cell receptor (beta chain) derives from a study of blood T cell repertoires in COVID-19. Study at large: Sample material is recorded as cDNA or gDNA derived from T cells, B-cell-depleted T cells, or PBMCs.

The CDR3 totals 15 residues. V lost 0 bases and J 0 bases, leaving 9 bases between the germline ends. Germline V CDR1 and CDR2: SGDLS, YYNGEE. Per the original data handling: Reference gene primers were amplified, and this amplification served to estimate nucleated cell counts. Method: immunoSEQ multiplex PCR; TCRdb's copy keeps in-frame clones and lacks some. The DNA gave D and trimming, while V, J and clone size come from that table. The data hold approximately 280,000 clones, with approximately 84% observed a single time. Recruited during active infection, patients (from Seattle) were subsequently followed longitudinally.

The sequencing sample was made of peripheral blood. The V and J genes are TRBV9 and TRBJ1-1; D perhaps matches TRBD1 (6 bases). This TCR derives from a human donor with COVID-19, enrolled during active disease. The donor label of this sample is uncertain. CDR3 protein: CASSVAGTMNTEAFF. CDR3 nucleotides: TGTGCCAGCAGCGTAGCTGGGACAATGAACACTGAAGCTTTCTTT. Complete variable domain (other parts from reference TRBV9 and TRBJ1-1): DSGVTQTPKHLITATGQRVTLRCSPRSGDLSVYWYQQSLDQGLQFLIQYYNGEERAKGNILERFSAQQFPDLHSELNLSSLELGDSALYFCASSVAGTMNTEAFFGQGTRLTVV.